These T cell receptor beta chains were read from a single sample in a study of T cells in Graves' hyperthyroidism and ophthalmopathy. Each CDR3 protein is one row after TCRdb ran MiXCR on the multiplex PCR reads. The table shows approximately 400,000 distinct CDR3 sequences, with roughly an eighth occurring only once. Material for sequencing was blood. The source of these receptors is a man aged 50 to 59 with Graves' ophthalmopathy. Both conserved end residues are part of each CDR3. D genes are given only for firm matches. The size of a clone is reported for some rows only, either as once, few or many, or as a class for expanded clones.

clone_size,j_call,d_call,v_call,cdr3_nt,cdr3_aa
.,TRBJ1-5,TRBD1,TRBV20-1,TGCAGTGCACCTCGGACAGGGGGCAATCAGCCCCAGCATTTT,CSAPRTGGNQPQHF
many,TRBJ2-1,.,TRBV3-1,TGTGCCAGCAGCCTAAACCCCGGCGAGCAGTTCTTC,CASSLNPGEQFF
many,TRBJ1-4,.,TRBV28,TGTGCCAGCACCCCCACCGGGTTACAATCGGATGAAAAACTGTTTTTT,CASTPTGLQSDEKLFF
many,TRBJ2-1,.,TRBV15,TGTGCCACCAGCAGAGCAAGACTCGGGGCCACCTCCTACAATGAGCAGTTCTTC,CATSRARLGATSYNEQFF
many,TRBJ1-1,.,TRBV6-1,TGTGCCAGCAGTGAAAGGTCAGGGTGGGGAAGGGACACTGAAGCTTTCTTT,CASSERSGWGRDTEAFF
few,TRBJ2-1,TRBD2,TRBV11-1,TGTGCCAGCAGCTCGGGACTAGCGGATTATTACAATGAGCAGTTCTTC,CASSSGLADYYNEQFF
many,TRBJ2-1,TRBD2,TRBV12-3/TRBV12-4,TGTGCCAGCAGTTTAGCCCAGCGGGACTCTTCTTACAATGAGCAGTTCTTC,CASSLAQRDSSYNEQFF
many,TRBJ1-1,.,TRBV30,TGTGCCTGGTCCAGGAACACTGAAGCTTTCTTT,CAWSRNTEAFF
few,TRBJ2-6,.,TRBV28,TGTGCCAGCAGGCAGGGCCCTGGGGCCAACGTCCTGACTTTC,CASRQGPGANVLTF
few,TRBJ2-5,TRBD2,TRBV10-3,TGTGCCATCAGTGAGGATCGGGGACTAGCGGGAAAAGAGACCCAGTACTTC,CAISEDRGLAGKETQYF
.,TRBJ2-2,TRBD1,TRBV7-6,TGTGCCAGCAGCTTCGGACAGGGAGGTTACACCGGGGAGCTGTTTTTT,CASSFGQGGYTGELFF
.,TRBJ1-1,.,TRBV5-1,TGCGCCGGCAGAAACGACGGTCAAACTGAAGCTTTCTTT,CAGRNDGQTEAFF
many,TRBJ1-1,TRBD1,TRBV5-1,TGCGCCAGCATGACCACCGGGACAGGGAGCACTGAAGCTTTCTTT,CASMTTGTGSTEAFF
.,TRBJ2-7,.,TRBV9,TGTGCCAGCAGCGTAGACTCTCCGGGTACCGAGCAGTACTTC,CASSVDSPGTEQYF
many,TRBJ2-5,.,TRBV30,TGTGCCTGGAGGAGGAGTGCAGAGACCCAGTACTTC,CAWRRSAETQYF
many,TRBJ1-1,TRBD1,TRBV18,TGTGCCAGCTCACCACCCTATGGACAGGGCGAAACTGAAGCTTTCTTT,CASSPPYGQGETEAFF
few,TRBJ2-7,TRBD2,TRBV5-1,TGCGCCAGCGCGGTACTAGCGGGAGAAAGTAACGAGCAGTACTTC,CASAVLAGESNEQYF
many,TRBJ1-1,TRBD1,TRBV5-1,TGCGCCAGCAGCCGACGAGGGGACAGGGGTCACACTGAAGCTTTCTTT,CASSRRGDRGHTEAFF
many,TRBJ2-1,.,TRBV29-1,TGCAGCGCCCGTTCAGACAATGAGCAGTTCTTC,CSARSDNEQFF
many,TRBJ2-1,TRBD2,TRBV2,TGTGCCAGCTCTGAGCGGGAGGTATTGAATGAGCAGTTCTTC,CASSEREVLNEQFF
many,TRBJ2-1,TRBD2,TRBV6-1,TGTGCCAGCAGTAGAACTAGCGGGTGGAGGAATGAGCAGTTCTTC,CASSRTSGWRNEQFF
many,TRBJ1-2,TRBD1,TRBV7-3,TGTGCCAGCAGCTCGGGACAGGGGGATGGCTACACCTTC,CASSSGQGDGYTF
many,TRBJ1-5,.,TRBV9,TGTGCCAGCAGCCCCGGGCAGGGTACCAATCAGCCCCAGCATTTT,CASSPGQGTNQPQHF
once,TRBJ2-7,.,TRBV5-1,TGCGCCAGCAGCTTAGAGGGGGGATACGAGCAGTACTTC,CASSLEGGYEQYF
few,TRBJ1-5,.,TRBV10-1,TGCGCCAGGGGGGGATCCGATCAGCCCCAGCATTTT,CARGGSDQPQHF
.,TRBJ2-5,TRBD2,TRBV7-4,TGTGCCAGCAGCTTAGCGCGGGAGGGCCGGAAGACCCAGTACTTC,CASSLAREGRKTQYF
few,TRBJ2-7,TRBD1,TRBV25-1,TGTGCCAGCAGTGAGTCGGGGGCGTGGACAGGGGGTGAGCAGTACTTC,CASSESGAWTGGEQYF
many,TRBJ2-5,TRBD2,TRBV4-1,TGCGCCAGCAGCCAAGGGACTAGCGGGAGAGCAATAGAGACCCAGTACTTC,CASSQGTSGRAIETQYF
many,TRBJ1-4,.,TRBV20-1,TGCAGTGCTGGGGGGAGGGGTGGTGAAAAACTGTTTTTT,CSAGGRGGEKLFF
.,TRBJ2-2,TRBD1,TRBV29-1,TGCAGCGTTTCCACAGGGGTCTACACCGGGGAGCTGTTTTTT,CSVSTGVYTGELFF
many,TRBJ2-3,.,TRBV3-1,TGTGCCAGCAGCTTACAAAGAGATACGCAGTATTTT,CASSLQRDTQYF
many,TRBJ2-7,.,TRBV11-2,TGTGCCAGCAGCTTAAATTACCACGAGCAGTACTTC,CASSLNYHEQYF
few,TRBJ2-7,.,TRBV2,TGTGCCAGCAGTGAAGCGCTGAGCTCCTACGAGCAGTACTTC,CASSEALSSYEQYF
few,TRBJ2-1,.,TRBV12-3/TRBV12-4,TGTGCCAGCAGTCCAATGAGGGGCCTTACCTACAATGAGCAGTTCTTC,CASSPMRGLTYNEQFF